The clone carrying this T cell receptor (beta chain) occurred a few times. The CDR3 is made up of 16 amino acids. Looked up from germline, CDR1 is SGHRS and CDR2 is YFSETQ. After removal of 0 bases from V and 4 bases from J, the junction contained 8 bases not matched to a gene. In TCRdb, the RT-PCR reads were re-called with MiXCR into one record per CDR3 protein. The table records about 680,000 distinct CDR3 sequences, around 14% of them present only once. The TCR originated in a female donor in good health, serving as a healthy control. The chain uses TRBV5-1 and TRBJ2-5; 8 nucleotides line up with TRBD1. Sequenced material: memory CD4+ T cells from blood. CDR3: CASSLAPGQAVETQYF. The CDR3, as DNA: TGCGCCAGCAGCTTGGCGCCGGGACAGGCGGTAGAGACCCAGTACTTC. The variable domain in full, with the rest retrieved from reference TRBV5-1 and TRBJ2-5, is KAGVTQTPRYLIKTRGQQVTLSCSPISGHRSVSWYQQTPGQGLQFLFEYFSETQRNKGNFPGRFSGRQFSNSRSEMNVSTLELGDSALYLCASSLAPGQAVETQYFGPGTRLLVL.